This TCR beta chain was sequenced in a study of blood T cell repertoires in COVID-19 (dated by TCRdb to 2018 to 2020). Study-level background: Samples from collaborators originated in the United States, Italy and Spain and spanned both the acute and convalescent phases of COVID-19. The material from the prospective study consisted of cDNA or gDNA derived from T cells, B-cell-depleted T cells, or PBMCs. Deeply sampled blood TCRbeta repertoires from subjects exposed to, actively infected with, or recovered from COVID-19 were included in the dataset. The repertoires were released in a freely available public database intended as a resource for research on the immune response to SARS-CoV-2. Samples were obtained from the ongoing ImmuneRACE study (first 160 participants) and from 1,254 subjects provided by 6 global collaborators. Sample metadata almost always included a de-identified subject ID, COVID-19 status, age in years and sex. Where available, HLA class I and class II types were taken from metadata supplied by the sample provider and were not determined by assay-based typing.

TCRbeta CDR3 regions were amplified from genomic DNA using the immunoSEQ Assay, a bias-controlled multiplex PCR. Turning to the authors' computational methods: Nucleated cell counts per sample were estimated from amplification of reference gene primers within the assay. To quantify the absolute abundance of each unique TCRbeta CDR3 rearrangement, sequence reads were collapsed and filtered. For each sample, productive Simpson clonality was calculated by taking the square root of Simpson's diversity index across productive rearrangements. In TCRdb, the immuneACCESS table is reduced to in-frame sequences with V and J assigned. These tables do not hold every clone; where another copy was compared, an unresolved V gene accounts for under half, and the others remain unexplained. The V and J calls and clone size come from that table; D and trimming were worked out from the DNA. The sample records some 190,000 clones, about 78% of which are singletons. Jointly, the top ten make up roughly 9.4% of the sample.

The collaborating institutions used their own protocols to collect whole blood in K2EDTA tubes. For TCRbeta analysis, collaborator samples were shipped as frozen whole blood, as isolated PBMCs, or as DNA extracted from either sample type. As concerns this clone: Its antigen is unknown. Base qualities were left out, and no much larger clone turns up one base away.

What the study reported, not specific to this receptor: The quantity of clinical and demographic metadata differed by source and by participant and was supplied without curation.

V loses 5 bases, J loses 0 bases, and the germline ends lie 10 bases apart. From cysteine to phenylalanine, the CDR3 is 15 amino acids long. Here the CDR3 DNA is all that survives: 45 bases in frame from base 1. CDR1 and CDR2 (MDHEN, SYDVKM) derive from the germline V gene. Recombination connected TRBV28 to TRBJ1-4, with an unclear D gene assignment. Sequencing input: peripheral blood. The receptor was derived from a woman aged 45-65 years with active or convalescent COVID-19. The DNA is as follows: TGTGCCAGCAGTCGAGATGATACAACTAATGAAAAACTGTTTTTT. Translated, it reads CASSRDDTTNEKLFF.